The rows below give T cell receptor beta chains drawn from one sample of a study of response to subunit inactivated influenza vaccine. TCRdb passed the RT-PCR reads through MiXCR, listing each CDR3 protein once. The sample lists more than 700,000 distinct CDR3 sequences, 21% occurring once. This sample comprised PBMCs from blood, obtained less than 6 days after vaccination. The origin of the receptors is a man aged 45-65 years who received an inactivated influenza vaccine. Both conserved end residues are part of each CDR3. Each record gives: V gene, D gene, J gene, clone size, CDR3 DNA, CDR3 protein. D genes are given only for firm matches. Clone size is shown for a subset of rows, as once, few, many or a class of expanded clone.

v_gene: TRBV2; d_gene: .; j_gene: TRBJ2-2; abundance: .; CDR3nt: TGTGCCAGCATGGCGGCCACCGACCCCGGGGAGCTGTTTTTT; CDR3aa: CASMAATDPGELFF
v_gene: TRBV12-3/TRBV12-4; d_gene: .; j_gene: TRBJ1-2; abundance: .; CDR3nt: TGTGCCAGCAGTCCCGGGGGCCTAGGCATTGGCTACACCTTC; CDR3aa: CASSPGGLGIGYTF
v_gene: TRBV20-1; d_gene: TRBD2; j_gene: TRBJ2-1; abundance: .; CDR3nt: TGCAGTGCTAAAAGGACTAGCGGGCTCTCCTACAATGAGCAGTTCTTC; CDR3aa: CSAKRTSGLSYNEQFF
v_gene: TRBV5-2; d_gene: .; j_gene: TRBJ2-1; abundance: .; CDR3nt: TGTGCCAGGGCCATAACACTAGCGGACTACAATGAGCAGTTCTTC; CDR3aa: CARAITLADYNEQFF
v_gene: TRBV21-1; d_gene: .; j_gene: TRBJ1-4; abundance: .; CDR3nt: TGTGCCAGCAGCGCCTTACGACGGGGCGGTGAAAAACTGTTTTTT; CDR3aa: CASSALRRGGEKLFF
v_gene: TRBV6-5; d_gene: TRBD2; j_gene: TRBJ2-1; abundance: few; CDR3nt: TGTGCCAGCAGTTACGGTACTGGACTAGCGGGGGGGCCTAATGAGCAGTTCTTC; CDR3aa: CASSYGTGLAGGPNEQFF
v_gene: TRBV7-2; d_gene: .; j_gene: TRBJ2-7; abundance: .; CDR3nt: TGTGCCAGCAGCTTAACAGAGACCTACGAGCAGTACTTC; CDR3aa: CASSLTETYEQYF
v_gene: TRBV7-2; d_gene: .; j_gene: TRBJ2-5; abundance: .; CDR3nt: TGTGCCAGCCGTGGTAGCGGAACCTTCTTAGAGACCCAGTACTTC; CDR3aa: CASRGSGTFLETQYF
v_gene: TRBV29-1; d_gene: .; j_gene: TRBJ2-5; abundance: few; CDR3nt: TGCAGCGTTGCCGGGCATAGGGGAGAGACCCAGTACTTC; CDR3aa: CSVAGHRGETQYF
v_gene: TRBV2; d_gene: .; j_gene: TRBJ1-5; abundance: once; CDR3nt: TGTGCCAGCACTCCGGGGGGGCCGCCCCAGCATTTT; CDR3aa: CASTPGGPPQHF